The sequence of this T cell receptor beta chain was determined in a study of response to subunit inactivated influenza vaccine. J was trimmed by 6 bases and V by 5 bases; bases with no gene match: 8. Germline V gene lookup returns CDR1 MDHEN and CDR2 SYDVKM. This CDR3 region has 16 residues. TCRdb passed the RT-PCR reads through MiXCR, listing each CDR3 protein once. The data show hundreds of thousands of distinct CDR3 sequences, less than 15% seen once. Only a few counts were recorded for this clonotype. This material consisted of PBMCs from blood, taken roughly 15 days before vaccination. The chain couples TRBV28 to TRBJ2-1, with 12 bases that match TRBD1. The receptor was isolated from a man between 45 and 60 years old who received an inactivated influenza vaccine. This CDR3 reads CASSLWGGQGANEQFF. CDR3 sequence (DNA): TGTGCCAGCAGTCTTTGGGGGGGACAGGGGGCCAATGAGCAGTTCTTC.